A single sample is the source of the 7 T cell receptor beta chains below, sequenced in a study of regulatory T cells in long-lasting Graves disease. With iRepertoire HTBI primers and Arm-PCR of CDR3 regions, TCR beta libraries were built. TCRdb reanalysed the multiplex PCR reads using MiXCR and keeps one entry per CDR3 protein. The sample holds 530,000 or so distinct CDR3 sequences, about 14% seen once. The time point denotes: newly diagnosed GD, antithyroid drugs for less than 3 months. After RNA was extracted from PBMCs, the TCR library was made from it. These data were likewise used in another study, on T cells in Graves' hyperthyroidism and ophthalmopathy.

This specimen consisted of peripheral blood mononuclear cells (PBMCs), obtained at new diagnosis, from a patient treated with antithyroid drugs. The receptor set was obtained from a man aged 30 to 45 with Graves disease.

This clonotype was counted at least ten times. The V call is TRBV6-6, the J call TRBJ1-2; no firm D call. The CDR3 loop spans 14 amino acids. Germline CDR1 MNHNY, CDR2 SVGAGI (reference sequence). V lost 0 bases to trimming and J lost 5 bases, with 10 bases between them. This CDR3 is CASSYSEGRYGYTF. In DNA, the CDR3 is TGTGCCAGCAGTTACTCGGAAGGACGGTATGGCTACACCTTC.

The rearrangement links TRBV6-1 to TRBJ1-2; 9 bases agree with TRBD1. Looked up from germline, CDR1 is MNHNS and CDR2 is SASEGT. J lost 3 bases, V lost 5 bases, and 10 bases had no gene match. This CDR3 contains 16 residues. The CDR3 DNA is TGTGCCAGCAGTCAATCCCACAGGGGGCTGGACTATGGCTACACCTTC. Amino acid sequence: CASSQSHRGLDYGYTF.

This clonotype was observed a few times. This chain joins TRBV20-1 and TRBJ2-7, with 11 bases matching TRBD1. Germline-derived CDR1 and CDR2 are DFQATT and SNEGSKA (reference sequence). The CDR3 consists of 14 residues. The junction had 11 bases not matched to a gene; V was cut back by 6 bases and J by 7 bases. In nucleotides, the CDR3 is TGCAGTGCGTCCGAAGGGACAGGGGGAGGAGAGCAGTACTTC. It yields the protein CSASEGTGGGEQYF.

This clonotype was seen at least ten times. The CDR3 DNA reads as TGTGCCAGCAGCGTAAGTTCAGGGGGGAATCTGAACACTGAAGCTTTCTTT. It translates to CASSVSSGGNLNTEAFF. The rearrangement uses TRBV9 and TRBJ1-1; 7 bases agree with TRBD1. V lost 1 base and J lost 0; bases outside the gene matches: 9. Germline values: CDR1 SGDLS, CDR2 YYNGEE. This CDR3 contains 17 residues.

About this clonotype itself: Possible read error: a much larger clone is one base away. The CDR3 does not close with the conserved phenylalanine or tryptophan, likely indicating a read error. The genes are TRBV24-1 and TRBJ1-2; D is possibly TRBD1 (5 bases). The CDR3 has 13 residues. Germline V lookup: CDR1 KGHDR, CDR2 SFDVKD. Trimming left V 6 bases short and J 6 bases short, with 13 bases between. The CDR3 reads CATSLGDRNGYTS. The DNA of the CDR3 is TGTGCCACCAGTCTGGGGGACCGGAATGGCTACACCTCC.

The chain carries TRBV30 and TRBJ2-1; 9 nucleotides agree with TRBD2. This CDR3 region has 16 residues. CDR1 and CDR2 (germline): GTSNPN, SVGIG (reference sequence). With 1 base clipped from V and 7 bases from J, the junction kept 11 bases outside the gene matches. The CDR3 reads CAWSGSGGRVGNEQFF. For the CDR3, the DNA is TGTGCCTGGAGTGGGAGTGGCGGGAGGGTGGGAAATGAGCAGTTCTTC.

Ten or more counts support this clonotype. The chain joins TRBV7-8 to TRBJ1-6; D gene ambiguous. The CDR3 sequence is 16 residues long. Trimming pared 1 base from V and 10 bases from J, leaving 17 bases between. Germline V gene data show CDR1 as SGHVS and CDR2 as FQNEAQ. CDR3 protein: CASSLGRVVDGSPLHF. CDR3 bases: TGTGCCAGCAGCTTAGGCCGGGTGGTAGACGGGTCACCCCTCCACTTT.